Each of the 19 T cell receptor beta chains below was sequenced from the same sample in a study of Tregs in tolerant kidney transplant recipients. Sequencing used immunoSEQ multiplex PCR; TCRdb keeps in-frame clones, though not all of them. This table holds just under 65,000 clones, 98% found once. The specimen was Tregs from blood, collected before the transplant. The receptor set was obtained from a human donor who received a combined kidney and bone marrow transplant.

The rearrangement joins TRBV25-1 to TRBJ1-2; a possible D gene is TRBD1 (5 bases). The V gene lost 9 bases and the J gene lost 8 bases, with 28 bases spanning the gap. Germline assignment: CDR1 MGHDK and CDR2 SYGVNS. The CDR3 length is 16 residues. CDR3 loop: CASSRGGVLTHLGYTF. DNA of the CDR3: TGTGCCAGTTCTCGGGGAGGGGTTCTTACCCATTTGGGCTACACCTTC.

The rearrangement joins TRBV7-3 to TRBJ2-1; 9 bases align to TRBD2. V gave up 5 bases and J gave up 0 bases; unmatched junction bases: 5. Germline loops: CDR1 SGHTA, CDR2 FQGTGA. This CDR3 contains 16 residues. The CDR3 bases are TGTGCCAGCAGCCTGATTAGCGGGAGCTCCTACAATGAGCAGTTCTTC. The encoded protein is CASSLISGSSYNEQFF.

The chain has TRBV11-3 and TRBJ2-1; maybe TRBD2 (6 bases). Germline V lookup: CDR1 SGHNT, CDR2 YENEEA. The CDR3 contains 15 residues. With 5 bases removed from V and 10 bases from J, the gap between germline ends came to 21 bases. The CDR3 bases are TGTGCCAGCAGCGCGCGGGACCACCGGGGCGGGGAGCAGTTCTTC. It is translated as CASSARDHRGGEQFF.

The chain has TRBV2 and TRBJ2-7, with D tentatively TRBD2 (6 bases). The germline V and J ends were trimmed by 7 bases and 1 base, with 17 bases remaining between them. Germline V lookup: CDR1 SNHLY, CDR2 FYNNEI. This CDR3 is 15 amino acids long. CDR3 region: CASTLTGRPSYEQYF. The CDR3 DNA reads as TGTGCCAGCACCTTAACCGGGAGACCGTCCTACGAGCAGTACTTC.

CDR3 sequence reads: CALGSTTGELFF. In DNA, the CDR3 is TGTGCCCTGGGCTCAACCACCGGGGAGCTGTTTTTT. V and J are TRBV30 and TRBJ2-2; D is uncertain. Germline loops: CDR1 GTSNPN, CDR2 SVGIG (reference sequence). V was trimmed by 8 bases and J by 4 bases, leaving 11 bases between them. The length of the CDR3 is 12 residues.

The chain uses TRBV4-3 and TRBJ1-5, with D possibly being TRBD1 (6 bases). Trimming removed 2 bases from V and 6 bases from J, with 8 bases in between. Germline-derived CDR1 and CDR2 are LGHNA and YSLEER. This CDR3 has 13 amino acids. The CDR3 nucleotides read TGCGCCAGCAGCCAAAGGGGGGGTCAGCCCCAGCATTTT. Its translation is CASSQRGGQPQHF.

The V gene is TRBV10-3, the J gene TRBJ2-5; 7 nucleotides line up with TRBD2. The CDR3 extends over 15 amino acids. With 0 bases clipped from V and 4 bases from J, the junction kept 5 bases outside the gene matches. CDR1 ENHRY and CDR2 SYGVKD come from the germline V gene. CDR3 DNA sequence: TGTGCCATCAGTGAGTCGTCAGGCGGGGGAGAGACCCAGTACTTC. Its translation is CAISESSGGGETQYF.

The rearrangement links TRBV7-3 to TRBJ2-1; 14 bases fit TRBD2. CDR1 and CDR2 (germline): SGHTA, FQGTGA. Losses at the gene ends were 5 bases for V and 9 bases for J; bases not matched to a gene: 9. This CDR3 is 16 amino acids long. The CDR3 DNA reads TGTGCCAGCAGCAACCTGGGACTAGCGGGGGTGGGTGAGCAGTTCTTC. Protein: CASSNLGLAGVGEQFF. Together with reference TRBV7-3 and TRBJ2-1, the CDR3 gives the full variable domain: GAGVSQTPSNKVTEKGKYVELRCDPISGHTALYWYRQSLGQGPEFLIYFQGTGAADDSGLPNDRFFAVRPEGSVSTLKIQRTERGDSAVYLCASSNLGLAGVGEQFFGPGTRLTVL.

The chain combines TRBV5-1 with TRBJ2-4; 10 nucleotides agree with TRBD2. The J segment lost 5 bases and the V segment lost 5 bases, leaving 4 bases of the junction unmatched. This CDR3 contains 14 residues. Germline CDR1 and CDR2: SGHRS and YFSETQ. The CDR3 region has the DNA TGCGCCAGCAGATCTAGCGGGAGCGAAAACATTCAGTACTTC. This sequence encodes CASRSSGSENIQYF.

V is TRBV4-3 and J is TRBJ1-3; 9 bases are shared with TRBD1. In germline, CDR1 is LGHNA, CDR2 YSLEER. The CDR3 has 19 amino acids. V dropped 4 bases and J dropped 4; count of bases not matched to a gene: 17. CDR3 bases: TGCGCCAGCAGCCTCGAGGAGGTCGGGACAGGGTTTTCCGGAAACACCATATATTTT. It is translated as CASSLEEVGTGFSGNTIYF.

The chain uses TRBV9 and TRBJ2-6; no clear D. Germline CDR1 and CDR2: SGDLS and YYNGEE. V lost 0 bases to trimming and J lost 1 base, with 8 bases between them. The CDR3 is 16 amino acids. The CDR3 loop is CASSVGRRSGANVLTF. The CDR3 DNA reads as TGTGCCAGCAGCGTAGGGCGGAGATCTGGGGCCAACGTCCTGACTTTC.

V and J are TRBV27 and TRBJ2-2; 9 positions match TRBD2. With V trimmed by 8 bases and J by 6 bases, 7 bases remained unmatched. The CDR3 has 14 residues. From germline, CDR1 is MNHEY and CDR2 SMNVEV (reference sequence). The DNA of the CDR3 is TGTGCCAGCGGCGCAGGGACTAGCCCCGGGGAGCTGTTTTTT. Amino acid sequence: CASGAGTSPGELFF.

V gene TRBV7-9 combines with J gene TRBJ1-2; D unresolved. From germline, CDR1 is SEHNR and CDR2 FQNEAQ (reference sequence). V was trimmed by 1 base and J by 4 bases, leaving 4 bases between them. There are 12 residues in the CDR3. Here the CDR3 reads CASSLGPYGYTF. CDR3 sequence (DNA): TGTGCCAGCAGCTTAGGGCCCTATGGCTACACCTTC.

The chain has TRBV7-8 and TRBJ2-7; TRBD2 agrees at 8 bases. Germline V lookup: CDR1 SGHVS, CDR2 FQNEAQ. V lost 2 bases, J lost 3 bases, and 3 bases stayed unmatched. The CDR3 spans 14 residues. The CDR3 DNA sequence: TGTGCCAGCAGCTTAAGCGGGAGTGTCTACGAGCAGTACTTC. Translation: CASSLSGSVYEQYF.

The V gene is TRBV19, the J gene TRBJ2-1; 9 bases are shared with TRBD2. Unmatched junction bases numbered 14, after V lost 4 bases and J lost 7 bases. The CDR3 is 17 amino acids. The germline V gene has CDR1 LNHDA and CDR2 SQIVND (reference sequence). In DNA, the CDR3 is TGTGCCAGTAGTACGTACGGTGGGCGGGGGGGCGGTAATGAGCAGTTCTTC. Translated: CASSTYGGRGGGNEQFF. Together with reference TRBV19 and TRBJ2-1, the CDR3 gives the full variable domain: DGGITQSPKYLFRKEGQNVTLSCEQNLNHDAMYWYRQDPGQGLRLIYYSQIVNDFQKGDIAEGYSVSREKKESFPLTVTSAQKNPTAFYLCASSTYGGRGGGNEQFFGPGTRLTVL.

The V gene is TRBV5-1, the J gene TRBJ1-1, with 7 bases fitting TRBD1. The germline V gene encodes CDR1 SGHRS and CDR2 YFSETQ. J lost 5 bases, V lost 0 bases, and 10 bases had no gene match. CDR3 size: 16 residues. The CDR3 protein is CASSLGVQGRRTEAFF. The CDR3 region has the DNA TGCGCCAGCAGCTTGGGAGTACAGGGGCGTAGGACTGAAGCTTTCTTT.

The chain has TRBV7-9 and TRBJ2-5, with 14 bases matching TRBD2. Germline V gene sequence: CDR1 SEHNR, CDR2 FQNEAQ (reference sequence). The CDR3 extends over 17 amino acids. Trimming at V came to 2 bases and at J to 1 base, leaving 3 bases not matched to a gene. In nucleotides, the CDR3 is TGTGCCAGCAGCTTATGGGGGACTAGCGGGGGCCAAGAGACCCAGTACTTC. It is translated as CASSLWGTSGGQETQYF.

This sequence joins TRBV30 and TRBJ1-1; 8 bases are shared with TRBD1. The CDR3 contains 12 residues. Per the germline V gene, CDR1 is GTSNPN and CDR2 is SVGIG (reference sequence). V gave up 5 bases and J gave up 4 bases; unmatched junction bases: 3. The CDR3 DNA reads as TGTGCCTGGGGCGACAGGGGCACTGAAGCTTTCTTT. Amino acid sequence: CAWGDRGTEAFF.

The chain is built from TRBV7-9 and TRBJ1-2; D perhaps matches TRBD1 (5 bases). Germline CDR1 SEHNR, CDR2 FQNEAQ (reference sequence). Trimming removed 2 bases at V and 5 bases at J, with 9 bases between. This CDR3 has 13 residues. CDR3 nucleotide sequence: TGTGCCAGCAGCTTATGGGGGGGATATGGCTACACCTTC. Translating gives CASSLWGGYGYTF.